This TCR beta chain originates from a study of blood T cell repertoires in COVID-19. At the level of the study: Samples came from the United States, Italy and Spain, spanning acute and convalescent COVID-19. Sources were T cells, B-cell-depleted T cells, or PBMCs; the material itself was cDNA or gDNA.

In the original analysis: Reference gene primer amplification yielded estimated nucleated cell counts. Method: immunoSEQ multiplex PCR; TCRdb's copy keeps in-frame clones and lacks some. V, J and clone size derive from that table, while D and trimming were established from the DNA sequence. The sample shows some 250,000 clones, over 75% of them seen only once. CDR1 is SGHRS and CDR2 is YFSETQ in the germline V gene. The CDR3 is 15 amino acids. V lost 2 bases to trimming and J lost 3 bases; unmatched junction nucleotides: 3. Material for sequencing was peripheral blood. This clonotype was sampled from a woman in her twenties or thirties with acute or convalescent COVID-19. The rearrangement links TRBV5-1 to TRBJ2-3; TRBD2 agrees at 10 bases. DNA of the CDR3: TGCGCCAGCAGCTTTCTAGCGGGAGTGACAGATACGCAGTATTTT. Amino acids: CASSFLAGVTDTQYF.